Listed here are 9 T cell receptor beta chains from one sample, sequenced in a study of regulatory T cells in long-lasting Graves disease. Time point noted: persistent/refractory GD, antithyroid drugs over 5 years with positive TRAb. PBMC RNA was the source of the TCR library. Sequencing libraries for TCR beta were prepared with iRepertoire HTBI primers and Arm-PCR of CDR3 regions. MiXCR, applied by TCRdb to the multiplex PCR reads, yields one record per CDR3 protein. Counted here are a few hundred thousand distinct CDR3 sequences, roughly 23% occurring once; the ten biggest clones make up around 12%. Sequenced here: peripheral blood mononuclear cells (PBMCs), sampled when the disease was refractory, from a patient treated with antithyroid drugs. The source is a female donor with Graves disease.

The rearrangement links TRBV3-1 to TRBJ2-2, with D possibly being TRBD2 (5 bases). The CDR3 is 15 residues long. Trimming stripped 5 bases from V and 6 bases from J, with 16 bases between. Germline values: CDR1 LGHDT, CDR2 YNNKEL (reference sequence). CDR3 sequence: CASSSTQPGAGELFF. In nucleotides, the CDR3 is TGTGCCAGCAGCTCAACCCAACCCGGGGCCGGGGAGCTGTTTTTT.

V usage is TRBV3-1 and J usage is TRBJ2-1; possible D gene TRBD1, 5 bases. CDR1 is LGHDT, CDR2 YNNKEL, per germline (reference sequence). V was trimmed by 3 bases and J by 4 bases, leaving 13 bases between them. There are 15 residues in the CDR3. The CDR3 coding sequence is TGTGCCAGCAGCCAGCCTCAGACAGAGTACAATGAGCAGTTCTTC. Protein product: CASSQPQTEYNEQFF.

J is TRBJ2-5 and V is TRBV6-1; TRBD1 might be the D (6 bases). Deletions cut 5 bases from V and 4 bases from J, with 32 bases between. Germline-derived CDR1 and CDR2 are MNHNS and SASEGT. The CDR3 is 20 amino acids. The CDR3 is CASSPLRWGLQPYRLETQYF. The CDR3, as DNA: TGTGCCAGCAGTCCCCTACGGTGGGGGCTCCAACCTTATCGATTAGAGACCCAGTACTTC.

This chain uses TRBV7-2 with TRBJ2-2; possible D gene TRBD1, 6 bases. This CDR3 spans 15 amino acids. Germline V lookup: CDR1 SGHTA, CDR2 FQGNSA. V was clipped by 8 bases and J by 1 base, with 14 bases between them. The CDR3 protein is CASGAGTRNTGELFF. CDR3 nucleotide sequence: TGTGCCAGCGGCGCCGGGACAAGGAACACCGGGGAGCTGTTTTTT.

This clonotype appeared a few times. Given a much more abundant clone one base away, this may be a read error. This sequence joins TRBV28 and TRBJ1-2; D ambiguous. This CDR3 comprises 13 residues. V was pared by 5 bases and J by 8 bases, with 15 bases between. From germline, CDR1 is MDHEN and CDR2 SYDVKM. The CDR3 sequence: CASSPQNIRGYTF. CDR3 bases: TGTGCCAGCAGTCCTCAAAACATCAGGGGCTACACCTTC.

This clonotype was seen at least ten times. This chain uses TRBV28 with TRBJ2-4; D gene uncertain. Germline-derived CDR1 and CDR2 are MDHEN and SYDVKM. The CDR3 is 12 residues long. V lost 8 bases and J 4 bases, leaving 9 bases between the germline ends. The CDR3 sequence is CASGVGKNIQYF. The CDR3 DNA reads TGTGCCAGCGGGGTGGGTAAAAACATTCAGTACTTC. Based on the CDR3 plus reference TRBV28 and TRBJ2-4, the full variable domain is DVKVTQSSRYLVKRTGEKVFLECVQDMDHENMFWYRQDPGLGLRLIYFSYDVKMKEKGDIPEGYSVSREKKERFSLILESASTNQTSMYLCASGVGKNIQYFGAGTRLSVL.

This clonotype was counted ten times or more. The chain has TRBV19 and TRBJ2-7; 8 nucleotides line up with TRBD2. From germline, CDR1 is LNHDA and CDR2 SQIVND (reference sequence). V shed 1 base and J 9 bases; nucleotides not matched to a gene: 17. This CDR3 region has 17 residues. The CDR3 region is CASSIGGGTLAEISQYF. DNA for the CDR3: TGTGCCAGTAGTATAGGAGGAGGAACACTAGCGGAGATTTCGCAGTACTTC.

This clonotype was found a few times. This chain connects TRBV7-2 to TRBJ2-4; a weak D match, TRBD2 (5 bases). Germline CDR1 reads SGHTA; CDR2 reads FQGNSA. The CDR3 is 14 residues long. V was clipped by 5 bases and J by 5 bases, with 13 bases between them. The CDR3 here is CASSPTVGENIQYF. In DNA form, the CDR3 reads TGTGCCAGCAGCCCCACGGTCGGGGAAAACATTCAGTACTTC.

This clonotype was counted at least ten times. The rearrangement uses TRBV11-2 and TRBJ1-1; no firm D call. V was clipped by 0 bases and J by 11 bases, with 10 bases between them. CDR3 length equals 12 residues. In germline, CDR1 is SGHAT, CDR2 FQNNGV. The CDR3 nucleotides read TGTGCCAGCAGCTTAGAGGGAGGGAAGGCTTTCTTT. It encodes CASSLEGGKAFF.